Listed below are T cell receptor beta chains from one sample, sequenced in a study of blood T cell repertoires in COVID-19. Repertoires were generated with immunoSEQ multiplex PCR, while TCRdb's copy carries only in-frame clones and drops some. The table records under 200,000 clones, less than 90% of them present only once. Sequencing was carried out using peripheral blood. All receptors come from a woman aged 60-75 years with COVID-19, enrolled during active disease. CDR3s include the opening cysteine and the closing phenylalanine or tryptophan. D genes are given only for firm matches. Only some rows state a clone size, as once, few, many or a class for expanded clones.

clone size	V gene	J gene	D gene	CDR3 DNA	CDR3 protein
-	TRBV27	TRBJ1-5	TRBD1	TGTGCCAGCAGCCCAGACAGGGGTAATCAGCCCCAGCATTTT	CASSPDRGNQPQHF
-	TRBV7-2	TRBJ2-7	TRBD2	TGTGCCAGCAGCTTTCGGGGAGGAGCGGGAGTTCGCAACGAGCAGTACTTC	CASSFRGGAGVRNEQYF
-	TRBV4-3	TRBJ2-1	TRBD2	TGCGCCAGCAGCCAAGATTTTGGCGGGAGGGCCTACAATGAGCAGTTCTTC	CASSQDFGGRAYNEQFF
-	TRBV11-2	TRBJ2-7	TRBD2	TGTGCCAGCAGCTTAAATCCGTCTAGCGGGAGTCTGGCCTACGAGCAGTACTTC	CASSLNPSSGSLAYEQYF
-	TRBV28	TRBJ2-1	-	TGTGCCAGCAGTTCCCCGGGACACCCCAGATCCTACAATGAGCAGTTCTTC	CASSSPGHPRSYNEQFF
-	TRBV29-1	TRBJ2-7	TRBD2	TGCAGCGTTGTGTACCCGAATCGGTTGCCACTAGCGGGAGGATACGAGCAGTACTTC	CSVVYPNRLPLAGGYEQYF
-	TRBV15	TRBJ1-6	-	TGTGCCACCAGCAGAGGACAGGTCCTCCACTTT	CATSRGQVLHF
-	TRBV30	TRBJ2-3	-	TGTGCCTGGAGTGCAATAGAGAAAACGGATACGCAGTATTTT	CAWSAIEKTDTQYF
-	TRBV24-1	TRBJ1-2	TRBD1	TGTGCCACCAGTGATCCCCGGGACAGGGTAAAGTACACCTTC	CATSDPRDRVKYTF
few	TRBV5-8	TRBJ2-7	-	TGTGCCAGCAGGTTGTTAGGGGAAGGGTCCTACGAGCAGTACTTC	CASRLLGEGSYEQYF
-	TRBV30	TRBJ2-3	-	TGTGCCTGGAGGAGCCTCGGGGGAGATACGCAGTATTTT	CAWRSLGGDTQYF
-	TRBV7-2	TRBJ2-7	TRBD2	TGTGCCAGCAGCTTTGGGCGGGAGGGAGGCGAGCAGTACTTC	CASSFGREGGEQYF
few	TRBV23-1	TRBJ1-1	TRBD1	TGCGCCAGCAGTCACCATACCGGGACAGCTAACACTGAAGCTTTCTTT	CASSHHTGTANTEAFF
-	TRBV19	TRBJ1-1	-	TGTGCCAGTAGTATTTCTTGGGGGCGCAACACTGAAGCTTTCTTT	CASSISWGRNTEAFF
-	TRBV28	TRBJ1-5	TRBD1	TGTGCCAGCAGTCTCGACAGGGTGAGCAATCAGCCCCAGCATTTT	CASSLDRVSNQPQHF
-	TRBV6-5	TRBJ2-5	-	TGTGCCAGCAGTCGGGAAGAGACCCAGTACTTC	CASSREETQYF
-	TRBV7-2	TRBJ2-4	-	TGTGCCAGCAGCTTTGTGGCAACGGGGTCCAAAAACATTCAGTACTTC	CASSFVATGSKNIQYF
-	TRBV18	TRBJ1-1	TRBD1	TGTGCCAGCTCACCGACAGGGGGCACTGAAGCTTTCTTT	CASSPTGGTEAFF
once	TRBV30	TRBJ2-5	TRBD2	TGTGCCTGGAGGTCGACTAGCGGCAACTGGCGGACCCAGTACTTC	CAWRSTSGNWRTQYF
-	TRBV18	TRBJ2-7	-	TGTGCCAGCTCACCACTGCACGGGAGACAATCCGAGCAGTACTTC	CASSPLHGRQSEQYF
-	TRBV18	TRBJ2-1	TRBD2	TGTGCCAGCTCACCCGCTAGCGGGTACAATGAGCAGTTCTTC	CASSPASGYNEQFF
-	TRBV7-2	TRBJ2-7	TRBD2	TGTGCCAGCAGCCCTACGACTAGCGGCTACGAGCAGTACTTC	CASSPTTSGYEQYF
-	TRBV2	TRBJ2-4	TRBD1	TGTGCCAGCAGTGAGCAGGGGGACATTCAGTACTTC	CASSEQGDIQYF
-	TRBV10-1	TRBJ2-2	-	TGCGCCAGCAGCGACTCGAACACCGGGGAGCTGTTTTTT	CASSDSNTGELFF